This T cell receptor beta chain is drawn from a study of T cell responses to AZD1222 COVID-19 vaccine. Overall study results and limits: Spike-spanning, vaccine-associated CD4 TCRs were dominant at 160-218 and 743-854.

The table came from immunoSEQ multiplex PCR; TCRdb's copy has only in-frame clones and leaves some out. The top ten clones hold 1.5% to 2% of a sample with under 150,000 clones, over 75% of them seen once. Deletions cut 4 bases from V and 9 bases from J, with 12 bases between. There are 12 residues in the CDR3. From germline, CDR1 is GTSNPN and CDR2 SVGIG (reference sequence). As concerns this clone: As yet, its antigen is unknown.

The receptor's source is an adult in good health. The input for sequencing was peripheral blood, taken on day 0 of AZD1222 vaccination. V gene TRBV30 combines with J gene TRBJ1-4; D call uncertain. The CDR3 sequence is CAWNSGKQKLFF. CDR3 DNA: TGTGCCTGGAATAGCGGGAAACAAAAACTGTTTTTT. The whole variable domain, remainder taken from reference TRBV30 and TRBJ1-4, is SQTIHQWPATLVQPVGSPLSLECTVEGTSNPNLYWYRQAAGRGLQLLFYSVGIGQISSEVPQNLSASRPQDRQFILSSKKLLLSDSGFYLCAWNSGKQKLFFGSGTQLSVL.